What follows are 21 T cell receptor beta chains derived from one specimen sequenced in a study of PD-1 blockade in classical Hodgkin lymphoma. Every patient had relapsed following autologous stem cell transplantation, and cohorts differed in brentuximab vedotin exposure. The repertoire was sequenced with immunoSEQ multiplex PCR; TCRdb's copy has only in-frame clones and lacks some. The table includes approximately 100,000 clones, about 89% detected once. The specimen comprised peripheral blood mononuclear cells (PBMCs), sampled before the second cycle of nivolumab. Every receptor here comes from a human donor with classical Hodgkin lymphoma.

The chain links TRBV7-2 to TRBJ2-3, with 10 bases fitting TRBD1. The junction had 5 bases not matched to a gene; V was cut back by 0 bases and J by 14 bases. Germline V gene lookup returns CDR1 SGHTA and CDR2 FQGNSA. The CDR3 sequence is 13 residues long. The DNA for the CDR3 is TGTGCCAGCAGCTTAGCGCGGGGACAGGGGATGTATTTT. Protein sequence: CASSLARGQGMYF.

V usage is TRBV5-1 and J usage is TRBJ2-3; perhaps D is TRBD1 or TRBD2 (7 bases each). CDR3 size: 15 residues. V was cut by 3 bases and J by 4 bases, with 15 bases left in between. Germline loops: CDR1 SGHRS, CDR2 YFSETQ. The CDR3, as DNA: TGCGCCAGCAGCTACCGACAGGGAGGGGCAGATACGCAGTATTTT. Translated, it gives CASSYRQGGADTQYF.

This sequence joins TRBV7-6 and TRBJ2-2; TRBD1 aligns across 8 bases. Germline V gene data show CDR1 as SGHVS and CDR2 as FNYEAQ. The J segment lost 4 bases and the V segment lost 3 bases, leaving 4 bases of the junction unmatched. This CDR3 is 15 amino acids long. CDR3 coding DNA: TGTGCCAGCAGCTTCCAGGGGGCTGGCACCGGGGAGCTGTTTTTT. Its translation: CASSFQGAGTGELFF.

The chain combines TRBV5-4 with TRBJ2-1; D gene uncertain. Germline CDR1 is SGHNT and CDR2 is YYREEE (reference sequence). This CDR3 has 16 residues. V lost 0 bases and J 0 bases, leaving 10 bases between the germline ends. The CDR3 spells CASSLAGSSSYNEQFF. For the CDR3, the DNA is TGTGCCAGCAGCTTGGCCGGCAGCAGCTCCTACAATGAGCAGTTCTTC.

The chain combines TRBV6-5 with TRBJ1-1; D ambiguous. Germline V gene sequence: CDR1 MNHEY, CDR2 SVGAGI. The CDR3 totals 15 residues. The germline V and J ends were trimmed by 1 base and 2 bases, with 11 bases remaining between them. CDR3 amino acids: CASSYFFLDNTEAFF. The CDR3 DNA reads TGTGCCAGCAGTTACTTCTTTCTGGATAACACTGAAGCTTTCTTT.

The V gene is TRBV7-9, the J gene TRBJ2-7; 8 positions agree with TRBD1. From germline, CDR1 is SEHNR and CDR2 FQNEAQ (reference sequence). This CDR3 is built from 13 residues. V shed 1 base and J 12 bases; nucleotides not matched to a gene: 8. The CDR3 bases are TGTGCCAGCAGCTTAGTCGGACAGGGCCGTGGGTACTTC. Its protein is CASSLVGQGRGYF.

This sequence joins TRBV20-1 and TRBJ2-7; possibly TRBD1 for D (5 bases). The CDR3 length is 10 residues. In germline, CDR1 is DFQATT, CDR2 SNEGSKA (reference sequence). Trimming shortened V by 6 bases and J by 5 bases, and 8 bases separated the two germline ends. The CDR3 bases are TGCAGTGCATTGGACAACGAGCAGTACTTC. As protein: CSALDNEQYF.

There are a few counts of this clone. The chain couples TRBV18 to TRBJ1-3; D is unresolved. CDR3 length: 17 amino acids. Germline loops: CDR1 KGHSH, CDR2 LQKENI. Trimming cost V 2 bases and J 0 bases, with 14 bases left between them. The CDR3, as DNA: TGTGCCAGCTCACCATTGGCAGGATCAAACTCTGGAAACACCATATATTTT. Its protein is CASSPLAGSNSGNTIYF.

This rearrangement joins TRBV18 to TRBJ1-6; 10 bases fit TRBD1. The CDR3 is 17 residues long. J gave up 0 bases and V 3 bases, and 2 bases lay outside the gene matches. In germline, CDR1 is KGHSH, CDR2 LQKENI. The CDR3, as DNA: TGTGCCAGCTCACCGGGACAGGGGAGCTCCTATAATTCACCCCTCCACTTT. Translating gives CASSPGQGSSYNSPLHF.

V and J are TRBV5-4 and TRBJ1-1; 8 bases agree with TRBD1. The germline CDR1 and CDR2 sequences are SGHNT and YYREEE (reference sequence). Germline trimming cut 3 bases from V and 12 bases from J; bases unmatched to any gene: 10. This CDR3 is built from 13 residues. CDR3 sequence: CASSWLGQGYTFF. In nucleotides, the CDR3 is TGTGCCAGCAGCTGGCTTGGACAGGGCTATACTTTCTTT.

V and J are TRBV4-2 and TRBJ1-6; D remains ambiguous. In germline, CDR1 is LGHNA, CDR2 YNFKEQ. Trimming took off 0 bases at V and 7 bases at J, with 16 bases between the two ends. The CDR3 extends over 17 amino acids. CDR3 protein: CASSQEGWGRTNSPLHF. In DNA form, the CDR3 reads TGTGCCAGCAGCCAAGAAGGGTGGGGTCGAACGAATTCACCCCTCCACTTT.

The genes are TRBV5-5 and TRBJ1-1; D is unresolved. This CDR3 region has 12 residues. Germline values: CDR1 SGHKS, CDR2 YYEKEE (reference sequence). Trimming shortened V by 2 bases and J by 5 bases, and 7 bases separated the two germline ends. CDR3 region: CASSFGDTEAFF. CDR3 bases: TGTGCCAGCAGCTTTGGGGATACTGAAGCTTTCTTT.

The V and J genes are TRBV2 and TRBJ2-1, with 11 bases lining up with TRBD2. This CDR3 has 15 amino acids. V shed 5 bases, J shed 10 bases, and the junction held 10 bases outside the gene matches. Germline loops: CDR1 SNHLY, CDR2 FYNNEI. Here the CDR3 DNA reads TGTGCCAGCAGTCTAGCGGGGGGCACCTTTTTCGAGCAGTTCTTC. The encoded protein is CASSLAGGTFFEQFF.

This clone was detected many times. The gene calls are TRBV28 and TRBJ2-7; D is ambiguous. With 4 bases removed from V and 3 bases from J, the gap between germline ends came to 7 bases. CDR3 size: 12 residues. In germline, CDR1 is MDHEN, CDR2 SYDVKM. The CDR3 is CASSWYSYEQYF. The CDR3 bases are TGTGCCAGCAGTTGGTACAGCTACGAGCAGTACTTC.

The V and J genes are TRBV7-9 and TRBJ2-7; D not resolved. The CDR3 is 15 amino acids. With 1 base removed from V and 2 bases from J, the gap between germline ends came to 12 bases. Looked up from germline, CDR1 is SEHNR and CDR2 is FQNEAQ (reference sequence). As DNA, the CDR3 is TGTGCCAGCAGCTTAGAGGGTAGTCTCACCTACGAGCAGTACTTC. This translates into CASSLEGSLTYEQYF. The variable domain in full, with the rest retrieved from reference TRBV7-9 and TRBJ2-7, is DTGVSQNPRHKITKRGQNVTFRCDPISEHNRLYWYRQTLGQGPEFLTYFQNEAQLEKSRLLSDRFSAERPKGSFSTLEIQRTEQGDSAMYLCASSLEGSLTYEQYFGPGTRLTVT.

The chain combines TRBV9 with TRBJ2-3; the D gene is possibly TRBD1 (5 bases). The germline V gene encodes CDR1 SGDLS and CDR2 YYNGEE. The V end lost 3 bases, the J end lost 6 bases, and 8 bases lay between the germline ends. CDR3 length: 12 amino acids. The CDR3 DNA reads as TGTGCCAGCAGCGAAGGGGTGGATACGCAGTATTTT. Protein product: CASSEGVDTQYF.

V gene TRBV9 combines with J gene TRBJ2-7, with TRBD2 matching 14 bases. Germline V CDR1 and CDR2: SGDLS, YYNGEE. J gave up 3 bases and V 4 bases, and 15 bases lay outside the gene matches. This CDR3 comprises 19 residues. In DNA, the CDR3 is TGTGCCAGCAGCCTTACGGGACTAGCGGGGGCTACCCCCAACTACGAGCAGTACTTC. It is translated as CASSLTGLAGATPNYEQYF.

J is TRBJ2-7 and V is TRBV7-6; 10 bases fit TRBD1. Germline V gene lookup returns CDR1 SGHVS and CDR2 FNYEAQ. The CDR3 is 14 amino acids. V lost 4 bases to trimming and J lost 2 bases; unmatched junction nucleotides: 2. The CDR3 coding sequence is TGTGCCAGCAGCTCAGGACAGGGGGCCTACGAGCAGTACTTC. Its translation is CASSSGQGAYEQYF.

This clone was seen just once. V gene TRBV4-2 combines with J gene TRBJ1-2; a weak D match, TRBD1 (5 bases). V lost 3 bases and J lost 5, with 22 bases in between. This CDR3 has 17 amino acids. CDR1 is LGHNA and CDR2 is YNFKEQ in the germline V gene. The CDR3 sequence: CASSHLPGGTLDYGYTF. The CDR3 region has the DNA TGTGCCAGCAGCCACCTCCCGGGGGGTACGTTGGATTATGGCTACACCTTC.

V and J are TRBV4-2 and TRBJ2-7; D call uncertain. V was shortened by 0 bases and J by 7 bases, with 10 bases between the two germline ends. Germline V gene sequence: CDR1 LGHNA, CDR2 YNFKEQ. CDR3 length: 13 amino acids. CDR3 loop: CASSQDALREQYF. Written as DNA, the CDR3 is TGTGCCAGCAGCCAAGATGCACTACGAGAGCAGTACTTC.

The V gene is TRBV11-1, the J gene TRBJ2-2; D is uncertain. The V end lost 2 bases, the J end lost 5 bases, and 3 bases lay between the germline ends. Germline V gene data show CDR1 as SGHAT and CDR2 as FQDESV (reference sequence). The CDR3 loop spans 12 amino acids. The CDR3 loop reads CASSLITGELFF. CDR3 nucleotides: TGTGCCAGCAGCTTAATTACCGGGGAGCTGTTTTTT.